The entry below describes one T cell receptor (beta chain). This entry is derived from a study of cytomegalovirus exposure and HLA in healthy donors. V dropped 3 bases and J dropped 5; count of bases not matched to a gene: 16. Germline V gene lookup returns CDR1 SGHAT and CDR2 FQNNGV. This CDR3 has 19 amino acids. In the PCR, 60 Vbeta and 13 Jbeta primers were used. Sequencing was performed with immunoSEQ multiplex PCR; in TCRdb, only in-frame clones are kept and a portion is missing. Here the sample spans some 160,000 clones, 78% being singletons. The sequence derives from a woman in her thirties or forties in good health and CMV-seropositive. The chain recombines TRBV11-2 with TRBJ1-4, with 9 bases aligning to TRBD1. The sample taken for sequencing was PBMCs. The CDR3 loop reads CASSFQLGQGFVGNEKLFF. CDR3 sequence (DNA): TGTGCCAGCAGCTTCCAACTAGGACAGGGGTTCGTGGGCAATGAAAAACTGTTTTTT.